These 3 T cell receptor beta chains were all obtained from the same sample, sequenced in a study of T cells in Graves' hyperthyroidism and ophthalmopathy. RNA transcripts served as the template for amplifying TCR beta CDR3 regions. The primer set for the first-round RT-PCR of the TCR CDR3 was HTBI. TCRdb re-called the multiplex PCR reads through MiXCR, storing one row per CDR3 protein. Of about 570,000 distinct CDR3 sequences listed, 14% were seen once; the top ten hold around 14%. Specimen: blood. These receptors were taken from a woman in her thirties or forties with Graves' hyperthyroidism.

This clonotype was counted between two and nine times. The chain carries TRBV12-3 or TRBV12-4 and TRBJ1-3; the D gene is possibly TRBD1 (6 bases). The CDR3 covers 14 residues. The germline V and J ends were trimmed by 1 base and 8 bases, with 12 bases remaining between them. CDR3 DNA sequence: TGTGCCAGCAGTTTAGGCGCAGGGACATACACCATATATTTT. It specifies CASSLGAGTYTIYF.

The sample holds a few counts of this clonotype. This chain links TRBV27 with TRBJ2-3, with D unresolved. This CDR3 spans 15 amino acids. Germline CDR1 MNHEY, CDR2 SMNVEV (reference sequence). Trimming shortened V by 5 bases and J by 5 bases, and 17 bases separated the two germline ends. The chain's CDR3 is CASSPRPDVGDTQYF. For the CDR3, the DNA is TGTGCCAGCAGTCCTAGACCCGATGTGGGAGATACGCAGTATTTT.

Many counts were recorded for this clonotype. V gene TRBV7-2 combines with J gene TRBJ1-5; tentative D call: TRBD1 (6 bases). Germline V gives CDR1 SGHTA, CDR2 FQGNSA. This CDR3 contains 13 residues. Trimming pared 11 bases from V and 3 bases from J, leaving 14 bases between. DNA of the CDR3: TGTGCCGGGGGCGACGGCCCCAATCAGCCCCAGCATTTT. Protein product: CAGGDGPNQPQHF.